Detailed here is one TCR beta chain. Its antigen is still unknown. Findings and caveats of the study: Tumor Treg TCRs overlapped most with tumor naive CD4+ cells. The TCR gene usage of tumor memory CD4+ T cells clustered together with blood and lymph node memory CD4+ cells and with lymph node naive CD4+ cells.

Semi-nested PCR with Nested Universal Primer A followed constant-region reverse priming of full-length variable regions. MiXCR was run by TCRdb on the 5' RACE reads, yielding one entry per CDR3 protein. The sample has approximately 40,000 distinct CDR3 sequences; approximately 17% are singletons. Purified naive CD4+ T cells were depleted of CD25+ Tregs. The source material was naive CD4+ T cells sorted from a lymph node. Subset in this sample: naive CD4+ T cells, CD4+CD45RA+CD25-. This sequence originates from a female donor with breast cancer.

CDR3 DNA sequence: TGTGCCAGCAGGATCCAGGACAGCTCCCGTTCCTACGAGCAGTACTTC. This translates into CASRIQDSSRSYEQYF. The rearrangement uses TRBV6-1 and TRBJ2-7, with D possibly being TRBD1 (6 bases). Germline CDR1 and CDR2: MNHNS and SASEGT. Trimming took 6 bases from V and 1 from J, leaving 19 bases between them. CDR3 length equals 16 residues.